The entry below describes one T cell receptor (beta chain). The antigen is unknown. The entry originates in a study of T cell responses to AZD1222 COVID-19 vaccine. Germline CDR1 reads SGHAT; CDR2 reads FQNNGV. This CDR3 spans 14 amino acids. Trimming removed 4 bases at V and 10 bases at J, with 16 bases between. Repertoires were generated with immunoSEQ multiplex PCR, while TCRdb's copy carries only in-frame clones and drops some. The sample holds around 87,000 clones, roughly 91% seen once. Study outcomes and limitations: It was only after the peak T cell response that any repertoires were sampled. Only a handful of AZD1222 recipients tested seropositive at baseline. Reports indicate that nearly half of spike-specific TCRs are directed at unmutated variant regions.

The sample was peripheral blood, taken on day 0 of AZD1222 vaccination. The sequence was collected from an adult in good health. The chain couples TRBV11-2 to TRBJ1-4; D perhaps matches TRBD1 (5 bases). The DNA for the CDR3 is TGTGCCAGCAGCTCAGTAAGAAAGCAGGGAAAACTGTTTTTT. It translates to CASSSVRKQGKLFF.